What follows are 20 T cell receptor beta chains derived from one specimen sequenced in a study of cytomegalovirus exposure and HLA in healthy donors. 13 Jbeta primers and 60 Vbeta primers were used for the PCR. Assay: immunoSEQ multiplex PCR; the TCRdb copy retains only in-frame clones and omits some. The sample lists fewer than 200,000 clones, 70% to 80% occurring once. Sequencing used PBMCs. These receptors all come from a woman in her 50s in good health and CMV-seronegative.

The chain employs TRBV9 and TRBJ1-4; 9 positions match TRBD1. V dropped 4 bases and J dropped 8; count of bases not matched to a gene: 6. The CDR3 loop spans 14 amino acids. Per germline, CDR1 SGDLS and CDR2 YYNGEE. The CDR3 DNA reads as TGTGCCAGCAGCTCCCGGACAGGGGACGAAAAACTGTTTTTT. This encodes CASSSRTGDEKLFF.

This clone occurred once. The CDR3 reads CASSQVRRGSTDTQYF. CDR3 coding DNA: TGTGCCAGCAGCCAAGTTCGAAGGGGGAGCACAGATACGCAGTATTTT. The rearrangement uses TRBV14 and TRBJ2-3, with a possible D match to TRBD1 (6 bases). Looked up from germline, CDR1 is SGHDN and CDR2 is FVKESK. This CDR3 comprises 16 residues. Trimming took 1 base from V and 0 from J, leaving 11 bases between them.

The chain recombines TRBV9 with TRBJ2-7; D possibly corresponds to TRBD2 (5 bases). Germline loops: CDR1 SGDLS, CDR2 YYNGEE. CDR3 length: 17 residues. V was shortened by 4 bases and J by 1 base, with 21 bases between the two germline ends. The CDR3 DNA reads TGTGCCAGCAGCCCCCGAGGTGGGAGCCCCGATTCCTACGAGCAGTACTTC. It codes for CASSPRGGSPDSYEQYF.

Only a few counts were recorded for this clone. The genes are TRBV6-5 and TRBJ2-5; tentatively, D is TRBD2 (5 bases). Trimming shortened V by 2 bases and J by 2 bases, and 9 bases separated the two germline ends. CDR1 and CDR2 (germline): MNHEY, SVGAGI. There are 14 residues in the CDR3. CDR3 residues: CASSYQRIQETQYF. The CDR3 DNA is TGTGCCAGCAGTTACCAGCGGATTCAAGAGACCCAGTACTTC.

The chain is built from TRBV7-9 and TRBJ1-2; D is possibly TRBD1 (5 bases). Per germline, CDR1 SEHNR and CDR2 FQNEAQ (reference sequence). This CDR3 spans 13 amino acids. V was clipped by 4 bases and J by 7 bases, with 13 bases between them. The DNA of the CDR3 is TGTGCCAGCAGCTCGAGGGAGGGGACTGGCTACACCTTC. Translation gives CASSSREGTGYTF. Together with reference TRBV7-9 and TRBJ1-2, the CDR3 gives the full variable domain: DTGVSQNPRHKITKRGQNVTFRCDPISEHNRLYWYRQTLGQGPEFLTYFQNEAQLEKSRLLSDRFSAERPKGSFSTLEIQRTEQGDSAMYLCASSSREGTGYTFGSGTRLTVV.

The CDR3: CASSVGPGGYNEQFF. In DNA form, the CDR3 reads TGTGCCAGCAGCGTAGGTCCCGGGGGGTACAATGAGCAGTTCTTC. This sequence joins TRBV9 and TRBJ2-1; 7 nucleotides agree with TRBD2. The V segment lost 0 bases and the J segment 4 bases; nucleotides outside the gene matches: 4. Germline V gives CDR1 SGDLS, CDR2 YYNGEE. This CDR3 contains 15 residues.

The genes are TRBV18 and TRBJ1-5; D is unresolved. V was clipped by 3 bases and J by 5 bases, with 11 bases between them. The CDR3 is 14 amino acids. Germline V gene sequence: CDR1 KGHSH, CDR2 LQKENI. CDR3 DNA: TGTGCCAGCTCACCCGCGGCGATAGATCAGCCCCAGCATTTT. Translating it yields CASSPAAIDQPQHF.

The genes are TRBV19 and TRBJ2-1, with TRBD1 matching over 7 bases. J gave up 12 bases and V 5 bases, and 19 bases lay outside the gene matches. Per the germline V gene, CDR1 is LNHDA and CDR2 is SQIVND (reference sequence). CDR3 length: 16 amino acids. CDR3 DNA: TGTGCCAGTAGTTCTCGCCGACAGGGTGGGCAGGGGATGCAGTTCTTC. Amino acids: CASSSRRQGGQGMQFF.

The DNA of the CDR3 is TGTGCCAGCAACAACAGGGCCGGTGAACCTAACTATGGCTACACCTTC. Translated, it gives CASNNRAGEPNYGYTF. This rearrangement joins TRBV6-8 to TRBJ1-2; maybe TRBD1 (6 bases). Trimming left V 7 bases short and J 0 bases short, with 18 bases between. CDR3 length: 16 amino acids. CDR1 is MNHGY and CDR2 is SAAAGT in the germline V gene.

As to this clone: A junction end diverges from the germline sequence, so it may reflect a read error. V and J are TRBV25-1 and TRBJ2-5; unclear D gene. The CDR3 totals 12 residues. CDR1 MGHDK and CDR2 SYGVNS come from the germline V gene. CDR3 in DNA: TGTGCCAGCGGTGAATATATTGAGACCCAGTACTTC. Protein sequence: CASGEYIETQYF.

The V gene is TRBV15, the J gene TRBJ2-3; 10 bases are shared with TRBD1. Germline V CDR1 and CDR2: LNHNV, YYDKDF (reference sequence). Trimming took 2 bases from V and 5 from J; bases not matched to a gene: 4. The CDR3 length is 15 residues. DNA for the CDR3: TGTGCCACCAGCAGACAACGGACAGGGGGAGATACGCAGTATTTT. Translating it yields CATSRQRTGGDTQYF.

V is TRBV9 and J is TRBJ2-2; no clear D. The germline gives CDR1 SGDLS, CDR2 YYNGEE. The CDR3 consists of 15 residues. The V end was cut by 0 bases, the J end by 2 bases, with 8 bases between. The CDR3 loop reads CASSVAGSNTGELFF. DNA for the CDR3: TGTGCCAGCAGCGTAGCAGGATCTAACACCGGGGAGCTGTTTTTT.

The V gene is TRBV7-2, the J gene TRBJ2-1; unclear D gene. This CDR3 has 12 amino acids. V was pared by 1 base and J by 9 bases, with 7 bases between. Germline CDR1 reads SGHTA; CDR2 reads FQGNSA. The CDR3, as DNA: TGTGCCAGCAGCTTAGTCCATCCTGAGCAGTTCTTC. Translation gives CASSLVHPEQFF.

This chain links TRBV5-4 with TRBJ2-2, with a tentative D call TRBD2 (6 bases). Germline values: CDR1 SGHNT, CDR2 YYREEE (reference sequence). With 4 bases removed from V and 1 base from J, the gap between germline ends came to 11 bases. This CDR3 is built from 15 residues. CDR3 residues: CASSLGTGNTGELFF. CDR3 nucleotides: TGTGCCAGCAGCCTCGGGACTGGGAACACCGGGGAGCTGTTTTTT.

J is TRBJ1-2 and V is TRBV15; D call uncertain. CDR3 length: 16 residues. The germline V and J ends were trimmed by 0 bases and 4 bases, with 15 bases remaining between them. The germline V gene has CDR1 LNHNV and CDR2 YYDKDF (reference sequence). The CDR3 DNA sequence: TGTGCCACCAGCAGAGATGTAGGAGGGTCTGGCTATGGCTACACCTTC. Its protein is CATSRDVGGSGYGYTF.

V is TRBV5-8 and J is TRBJ1-1; D is uncertain. The CDR3 has 15 amino acids. Trimming pared 7 bases from V and 0 bases from J, leaving 16 bases between. Germline loops: CDR1 SGHTS, CDR2 YDEGEE. CDR3 in DNA: TGTGCCAGCCTGCGGGGATCCCCCATGAACACTGAAGCTTTCTTT. This gives the protein CASLRGSPMNTEAFF.

V usage is TRBV6-5 and J usage is TRBJ1-1, with 7 bases fitting TRBD1. Trimming at V came to 2 bases and at J to 1 base, leaving 4 bases not matched to a gene. The CDR3 is 15 amino acids. Germline V gene data show CDR1 as MNHEY and CDR2 as SVGAGI. DNA for the CDR3: TGTGCCAGCAGTTACCTACAGGGGACGAACACTGAAGCTTTCTTT. Translating it yields CASSYLQGTNTEAFF.

The gene calls are TRBV7-9 and TRBJ2-5; D unresolved. The DNA end is more similar to TRBJ2-7, so the J call may be wrong. The CDR3 is 13 amino acids. Germline V gene data show CDR1 as SEHNR and CDR2 as FQNEAQ (reference sequence). The DNA for the CDR3 is TGTGCCAGCAGCTCCTTGATAGTCTACGAGCAGTACTTC. Its protein is CASSSLIVYEQYF.

The chain uses TRBV2 and TRBJ1-2, with D unclear. Trimming removed 0 bases at V and 7 bases at J, with 9 bases between. Per germline, CDR1 SNHLY and CDR2 FYNNEI. This CDR3 spans 13 amino acids. The CDR3 sequence is CASSEAREAGYTF. The CDR3, as DNA: TGTGCCAGCAGTGAAGCGAGGGAGGCTGGCTACACCTTC. Complete variable domain (other parts from reference TRBV2 and TRBJ1-2): EPEVTQTPSHQVTQMGQEVILRCVPISNHLYFYWYRQILGQKVEFLVSFYNNEISEKSEIFDDQFSVERPDGSNFTLKIRSTKLEDSAMYFCASSEAREAGYTFGSGTRLTVV.

The V and J genes are TRBV6-5 and TRBJ1-2, with a weak D call TRBD1 (5 bases). V was shortened by 7 bases and J by 4 bases, with 19 bases between the two germline ends. Germline CDR1 is MNHEY and CDR2 is SVGAGI. The CDR3 sequence is 15 residues long. Here the CDR3 DNA reads TGTGCCAGCACCGGGGGACCTTCCTCGGGCTATGGCTACACCTTC. This encodes CASTGGPSSGYGYTF.